The rows below give T cell receptor beta chains drawn from one sample of a study of PD-1 blockade in classical Hodgkin lymphoma. Measured with immunoSEQ multiplex PCR; TCRdb has only the in-frame clones, and not every one. The table lists more than 15,000 clones, 70% to 90% of them singletons, with around 0.8% in the top ten. The sequencing input was CD4+ T cells from blood. These receptors all stem from a human donor with classical Hodgkin lymphoma. CDR3s include the opening cysteine and the closing phenylalanine or tryptophan. The D gene is left open where the match is weak. A clone size is listed for some rows: how often the clone was seen (once, few, many), or a class if it is expanded.

TRBV7-9	TRBD2	.	TRBJ2-3	TGTGCCAGCAGTACCAGCGGGAACACAGATACGCAGTATTTT	CASSTSGNTDTQYF
TRBV7-9	.	few	TRBJ1-1	TGTGCCAGCAGCTTCCAGGAGAACACTGAAGCTTTCTTT	CASSFQENTEAFF
TRBV30	TRBD1	.	TRBJ1-5	TGTGCCCGGTCACAGGGGGCCCGACAGCCCCAGCATTTT	CARSQGARQPQHF
TRBV2	TRBD1	.	TRBJ2-5	TGTGCCAGCAGTCGGGACAGGGGCCAAGAGACCCAGTACTTC	CASSRDRGQETQYF
TRBV10-3	TRBD1	.	TRBJ2-1	TGTGCCATCAGTGGCCGGACGGGACAGGGTTACAATGAGCAGTTCTTC	CAISGRTGQGYNEQFF
TRBV19	.	.	TRBJ1-2	TGTGCCAGTAGGAACCCTGGACAACAGAACTATGGCTACACCTTC	CASRNPGQQNYGYTF
TRBV9	.	.	TRBJ1-3	TGTGCCAGCAGCGTAGGCGGGGCCCTTGGAAACACCATATATTTT	CASSVGGALGNTIYF
TRBV27	TRBD1	.	TRBJ2-7	TGTGCCAGCAGCCCAAGGAAATCGGGACAGGGCGCCGAGCAGTACTTC	CASSPRKSGQGAEQYF
TRBV28	TRBD2	once	TRBJ2-7	TGTGCCAGCAGTTCCCCCGGACTAGCGGAGGCCTACGAGCAGTACTTC	CASSSPGLAEAYEQYF
TRBV19	.	.	TRBJ1-2	TGTGCCAGTACCGACCCCGCAGTCGCGGATGGCTACACCTTC	CASTDPAVADGYTF
TRBV5-1	TRBD2	.	TRBJ2-7	TGCGCCAGCAGCTCGATAGCGGGAGGGAGACACGAGCAGTACTTC	CASSSIAGGRHEQYF
TRBV19	.	few	TRBJ1-5	TGTGCCAGTAGTCCCAGGGTAAATAGCAATCAGCCCCAGCATTTT	CASSPRVNSNQPQHF
TRBV28	TRBD1	few	TRBJ1-2	TGTGCCAGCCTGGGGCAGGGGGTTTATGGCTACACCTTC	CASLGQGVYGYTF
TRBV29-1	.	.	TRBJ1-1	TGCAGCGTTGCCGATTCGTACACTGAAGCTTTCTTT	CSVADSYTEAFF
TRBV28	.	.	TRBJ2-3	TGTGCCAGCAGGGAAGGCAGATCACGGCGGTGGGTAACGCAGTATTTT	CASREGRSRRWVTQYF
TRBV14	TRBD1	.	TRBJ2-6	TGTGCCAGCAGCCAAGGTCTGGGACAGGGGTTGGCTGGGGCCAACGTCCTGACTTTC	CASSQGLGQGLAGANVLTF
TRBV19	.	.	TRBJ2-1	TGTGCCAGTAGTGTACTGGACAATGAGCAGTTCTTC	CASSVLDNEQFF
TRBV7-2	TRBD1	.	TRBJ2-7	TGTGCCAGCAGCCCAGGTGGGACAGGGAGTCCCTACGAGCAGTACTTC	CASSPGGTGSPYEQYF
TRBV25-1	.	.	TRBJ1-1	TGTGCCAGCAGTGAATATGATGGGGGCGCGGGCACTGAAGCTTTCTTT	CASSEYDGGAGTEAFF
TRBV19	TRBD1	few	TRBJ2-7	TGTGCCAGTAGGAAGGGACAGGGAACGAACGAGCAGTACTTC	CASRKGQGTNEQYF
TRBV30	.	.	TRBJ2-5	TGTGCCTGGATGGGGGCCTCAGAGACCCAGTACTTC	CAWMGASETQYF
TRBV27	.	.	TRBJ2-3	TGTGCCAGCAGTCCAGCGGAAACAGATACGCAGTATTTT	CASSPAETDTQYF
TRBV7-8	TRBD1	.	TRBJ1-3	TGTGCCAGCAGCTCTGGGACAGGGGCCTCTGGAAACACCATATATTTT	CASSSGTGASGNTIYF
TRBV15	TRBD2	few	TRBJ2-1	TGTGCCACCAGCAGAGAGATAGCGGGAGGGTACAATGAGCAGTTCTTC	CATSREIAGGYNEQFF
TRBV6-6	TRBD1	.	TRBJ2-7	TGTGCCAGCAGTTACACGGAATCAGGGGGTTCAGACGAGCAGTACTTC	CASSYTESGGSDEQYF
TRBV19	.	.	TRBJ2-7	TGTGCCAGTAGTATAACCCGGGGAAGAGCCTACGAGCAGTACTTC	CASSITRGRAYEQYF
TRBV4-3	.	.	TRBJ2-7	TGCGCCAGCAGCCAAGATGAAGGTGGCGAGCAGTACTTC	CASSQDEGGEQYF
TRBV29-1	.	once	TRBJ2-6	TGCAGCGTTGAGAGCGCTGGGGCCAACGTCCTGACTTTC	CSVESAGANVLTF
TRBV9	.	.	TRBJ1-1	TGTGCCAGCAGCGGACAGAATATTATGAACACTGAAGCTTTCTTT	CASSGQNIMNTEAFF
TRBV4-3	.	once	TRBJ2-3	TGCGCCAGCAGCCCCGTAGGCGGAACAGATACGCAGTATTTT	CASSPVGGTDTQYF
TRBV7-7	TRBD2	.	TRBJ2-3	TGTGCCAGCAGCCTAGCGGGTGCTACAGATACGCAGTATTTT	CASSLAGATDTQYF
TRBV7-3	TRBD1	.	TRBJ2-1	TGTGCCAGCAGCTTATTGTTAGGGGGACAGGTCTTCTTC	CASSLLLGGQVFF
TRBV2	.	.	TRBJ2-7	TGTGCCAGCAGACCGGGACGGACAACCTACGAGCAGTACTTC	CASRPGRTTYEQYF
TRBV5-1	.	.	TRBJ2-7	TGCGCCAGCAGCATATCTGACAGAAAAACCTACGAGCAGTACTTC	CASSISDRKTYEQYF
TRBV18	TRBD1	.	TRBJ1-5	TGTGCCAGCTCACTGGACAGGAGCAATCAGCCCCAGCATTTT	CASSLDRSNQPQHF
TRBV27	TRBD1	.	TRBJ1-2	TGTGCCAGCAGTTTATCGAAGGGACAGGGGTTCTATGGCTACACCTTC	CASSLSKGQGFYGYTF
TRBV9	.	.	TRBJ1-2	TGTGCCAGCAGCGTAGCTGGGGGGGCTCTGAGCTACACCTTC	CASSVAGGALSYTF
TRBV27	.	.	TRBJ2-1	TGTGCCAGCAGTTCACCGGGAGTCTCCTACAATGAGCAGTTCTTC	CASSSPGVSYNEQFF
TRBV7-3	TRBD2	.	TRBJ2-3	TGTGCCAGCAGCTTAATTACTAGCGGGAGAGGGGCAGATACGCAGTATTTT	CASSLITSGRGADTQYF
TRBV6-6	TRBD1	.	TRBJ2-7	TGTGCCAGCAGCTTAGCTGGACAGGGTCCCTACGAGCAGTACTTC	CASSLAGQGPYEQYF
TRBV28	.	.	TRBJ1-4	TGTGCCAGCAGTCTCAGTCTCGGGACACATTATGAAAAACTGTTTTTT	CASSLSLGTHYEKLFF
TRBV12-5	.	.	TRBJ2-6	TGTGCTAGTGGTTTGGAGACAGCTAACTCTGGGGCCAACGTCCTGACTTTC	CASGLETANSGANVLTF
TRBV19	TRBD2	.	TRBJ2-1	TGTGCCAGTGCCTTAGCGGGGGGCTTCTACAATGAGCAGTTCTTC	CASALAGGFYNEQFF
TRBV6-5	.	.	TRBJ2-2	TGTGCCAGCACCCTCATTAGGGGCGGGGAGCTGTTTTTT	CASTLIRGGELFF
TRBV30	TRBD1	few	TRBJ1-2	TGTGCCTCATACCGGGACAGGGGACATGGCTACACCTTC	CASYRDRGHGYTF
TRBV28	.	.	TRBJ1-2	TGTGCCAGCACTCGGGGGAGGGAAACATATGGCTACACCTTC	CASTRGRETYGYTF
TRBV7-2	.	.	TRBJ2-5	TGTGCCAGCAGCTTGTTTAGGGAGACCCAGTACTTC	CASSLFRETQYF
TRBV7-2	TRBD1	.	TRBJ1-3	TGTGCCAGCAGTGGACAGGGCTCTGGAAACACCATATATTTT	CASSGQGSGNTIYF
TRBV27	TRBD1	.	TRBJ2-3	TGTGCCAGCAGGACAGGGATTTCTACGCAGTATTTT	CASRTGISTQYF
TRBV28	TRBD1	once	TRBJ1-2	TGTGCCAGCAGTCTGACAGGGGGCGTCTATGGCTACACCTTC	CASSLTGGVYGYTF
TRBV29-1	TRBD2	.	TRBJ2-3	TGCAGCGCCCGGCGAACTAGCGGGAGCGATACGCAGTATTTT	CSARRTSGSDTQYF